Shown below are 27 T cell receptor beta chains from a single sample sequenced in a study of vaccination and CD4 T cells after COVID-19. Each CDR3 protein is one row after TCRdb ran MiXCR on the PCR reads. Of about 18,000 distinct CDR3 sequences listed, around 62% are singletons. The source material was CD4+ T cells from blood, sampled before SARS-CoV-2 vaccination. Receptors were obtained from a human donor who had recovered from COVID-19.

The chain has TRBV11-2 and TRBJ1-1; D is undetermined. Trimming removed 5 bases from V and 6 bases from J, with 22 bases in between. The CDR3 has 16 residues. CDR1 SGHAT and CDR2 FQNNGV come from the germline V gene. The CDR3 region is CASSRPVGRVRAEAFF. CDR3 bases: TGTGCCAGCAGCCGCCCTGTCGGGCGGGTTAGGGCTGAAGCTTTCTTT.

This clonotype was seen a few times. The chain is built from TRBV27 and TRBJ2-7; the match to TRBD2 covers 13 bases. The CDR3 consists of 15 residues. The junction had 9 bases not matched to a gene; V was cut back by 6 bases and J by 7 bases. CDR1 and CDR2 (germline): MNHEY, SMNVEV (reference sequence). Here the CDR3 DNA reads TGTGCCAGCAGACCCGGACTAGCGGGAGTCGGAGAGCAGTACTTC. It yields the protein CASRPGLAGVGEQYF.

In this sample, this clonotype turned up a few times. This sequence joins TRBV20-1 and TRBJ2-7; no clear D gene. Germline CDR1 reads DFQATT; CDR2 reads SNEGSKA (reference sequence). The CDR3 covers 11 residues. Trimming left V 5 bases short and J 7 bases short, with 12 bases between. CDR3: CSAETQAEQYF. CDR3 coding DNA: TGCAGTGCTGAGACCCAGGCTGAGCAGTACTTC.

The chain uses TRBV20-1 and TRBJ1-2; TRBD1 agrees at 11 bases. Germline trimming cut 3 bases from V and 8 bases from J; bases unmatched to any gene: 11. The germline V gene has CDR1 DFQATT and CDR2 SNEGSKA (reference sequence). The CDR3 extends over 15 amino acids. CDR3 DNA: TGCAGTGCTAGCCATGGGACAGGGGGGATTCGGGGCTACACCTTC. Its protein product is CSASHGTGGIRGYTF.

This clonotype was picked up a small number of times. The rearrangement joins TRBV7-9 to TRBJ1-3, with D perhaps TRBD1 (6 bases). The ends were cut back, 3 bases at V and 4 bases at J, with 7 bases in the middle. Germline loops: CDR1 SEHNR, CDR2 FQNEAQ (reference sequence). The CDR3 is 13 amino acids. CDR3 DNA sequence: TGTGCCAGCAGCTTTGGACAGGGAAACACCATATATTTT. Its protein is CASSFGQGNTIYF.

The rearrangement uses TRBV19 and TRBJ2-6; D is uncertain. Germline assignment: CDR1 LNHDA and CDR2 SQIVND (reference sequence). This CDR3 has 15 amino acids. V was pared by 3 bases and J by 0 bases, with 6 bases between. CDR3 sequence reads: CASSIYGSGANVLTF. The CDR3 nucleotides read TGTGCCAGTAGTATCTACGGCTCTGGGGCCAACGTCCTGACTTTC.

Points on this clonotype: An end of the junction does not agree with germline; a read error may underlie this. The chain recombines TRBV11-3 with TRBJ2-5; possibly TRBD1 for D (6 bases). Looked up from germline, CDR1 is SGHNT and CDR2 is YENEEA. This CDR3 is built from 13 residues. CDR3 in amino acids: CTSSLTGQETQYF. In DNA, the CDR3 is TGTACCAGCAGCTTGACAGGTCAAGAGACCCAGTACTTC.

CDR3 protein: CASSFRLLAGGGGADTQYF. As DNA, the CDR3 is TGTGCCAGCAGCTTCCGCCTACTAGCGGGAGGAGGCGGGGCAGATACGCAGTATTTT. V is TRBV7-9 and J is TRBJ2-3, with TRBD2 matching 12 bases. After removal of 3 bases from V and 4 bases from J, the junction contained 14 bases not matched to a gene. The germline V gene encodes CDR1 SEHNR and CDR2 FQNEAQ (reference sequence). The CDR3 runs 19 residues.

V is TRBV7-2 and J is TRBJ1-5, with a weak D call TRBD1 (6 bases). This CDR3 has 15 residues. The ends were cut back, 5 bases at V and 3 bases at J, with 14 bases in the middle. Germline CDR1 SGHTA, CDR2 FQGNSA. CDR3: CASSVAGQNNQPQHF. The CDR3 DNA reads TGTGCCAGCAGCGTGGCCGGACAGAACAATCAGCCCCAGCATTTT. Full variable domain (missing parts from reference TRBV7-2 and TRBJ1-5): GAGVSQSPSNKVTEKGKDVELRCDPISGHTALYWYRQSLGQGLEFLIYFQGNSAPDKSGLPSDRFSAERTGGSVSTLTIQRTQQEDSAVYLCASSVAGQNNQPQHFGDGTRLSIL.

This chain joins TRBV28 and TRBJ2-6; D remains unclear. The V end lost 6 bases, the J end lost 0 bases, and 12 bases lay between the germline ends. This CDR3 is built from 16 residues. Germline V lookup: CDR1 MDHEN, CDR2 SYDVKM. CDR3: CASSSTAFSGANVLTF. Here the CDR3 DNA reads TGTGCCAGCAGCAGTACCGCGTTCTCTGGGGCCAACGTCCTGACTTTC.

V usage is TRBV20-1 and J usage is TRBJ2-7; 11 bases are a match to TRBD2. The trim removed 2 bases at V and 0 bases at J, leaving 6 bases unmatched. Germline assignment: CDR1 DFQATT and CDR2 SNEGSKA (reference sequence). The CDR3 has 16 residues. CDR3 region: CSARPYLAGGSYEQYF. CDR3 coding DNA: TGCAGTGCTAGACCGTACCTAGCGGGAGGCTCCTACGAGCAGTACTTC.

This clonotype appeared a few times. The chain recombines TRBV6-1 with TRBJ1-5; D is undetermined. The CDR3 contains 14 residues. Trimming pared 1 base from V and 7 bases from J, leaving 11 bases between. Germline-derived CDR1 and CDR2 are MNHNS and SASEGT. The CDR3 spells CASSEGLSTQPQHF. The CDR3 DNA reads TGTGCCAGCAGTGAAGGCCTTTCAACCCAGCCCCAGCATTTT.

The J gene is TRBJ2-1, the V gene TRBV19; 7 bases map to TRBD2. The germline gives CDR1 LNHDA, CDR2 SQIVND (reference sequence). V shed 3 bases, J shed 4 bases, and the junction held 6 bases outside the gene matches. This CDR3 has 15 amino acids. This CDR3 reads CASSILGLDYNEQFF. In DNA, the CDR3 is TGTGCCAGTAGTATTTTAGGACTAGATTACAATGAGCAGTTCTTC.

The chain links TRBV20-1 to TRBJ2-3, with 9 bases lining up with TRBD2. Germline lookup yields CDR1 DFQATT and CDR2 SNEGSKA (reference sequence). This CDR3 has 14 amino acids. Losses at the gene ends were 2 bases for V and 4 bases for J; bases not matched to a gene: 4. The DNA of the CDR3 is TGCAGTGCTAGATCCCAGCGGGAGGCAGATACGCAGTATTTT. It encodes CSARSQREADTQYF.

V usage is TRBV6-1 and J usage is TRBJ2-3; D is unresolved. CDR3 length: 13 residues. The V gene's germline CDR1 is MNHNS and CDR2 SASEGT. With 4 bases removed from V and 7 bases from J, the gap between germline ends came to 12 bases. For the CDR3, the DNA is TGTGCCAGCAGTGGTCAGAGTTCTAATACGCAGTATTTT. It encodes CASSGQSSNTQYF.

The rearrangement links TRBV12-3 or TRBV12-4 to TRBJ2-3; 13 bases are a match to TRBD2. V lost 6 bases to trimming and J lost 0 bases; unmatched junction nucleotides: 6. The CDR3 is 17 residues long. The CDR3 sequence is CASRVGTSGISTDTQYF. In nucleotides, the CDR3 is TGTGCCAGCAGGGTCGGGACTAGCGGGATTAGCACAGATACGCAGTATTTT.

This clonotype turned up a few times. CDR3 bases: TGTGCCAGCAGCACCCGACTAGGGGAGAAAGAGACCCAGTACTTC. Protein: CASSTRLGEKETQYF. The V call is TRBV11-2, the J call TRBJ2-5; TRBD2 is a possible D gene (6 bases). This CDR3 spans 15 amino acids. V was shortened by 5 bases and J by 3 bases, with 16 bases between the two germline ends. Germline CDR1 reads SGHAT; CDR2 reads FQNNGV.

This clonotype was seen more than once but under ten times. The gene calls are TRBV27 and TRBJ2-3; 10 bases agree with TRBD2. The V gene end was trimmed by 6 bases and the J gene end by 3 bases; junction bases not matched to a gene: 3. Germline assignment: CDR1 MNHEY and CDR2 SMNVEV (reference sequence). This CDR3 has 14 amino acids. The CDR3 region is CASRPAGGTDTQYF. The DNA for the CDR3 is TGTGCCAGCAGGCCAGCGGGAGGGACAGATACGCAGTATTTT.

The V gene is TRBV20-1, the J gene TRBJ2-1; 11 bases are shared with TRBD2. The V gene's germline CDR1 is DFQATT and CDR2 SNEGSKA (reference sequence). This CDR3 has 14 amino acids. V trimming: 5 bases; J trimming: 4 bases; junction bases outside the gene matches: 4. CDR3 DNA sequence: TGCAGTGCTTTAGCGGGAGGGAAGTACAATGAGCAGTTCTTC. As protein: CSALAGGKYNEQFF.

The chain uses TRBV15 and TRBJ2-4, with a weak D call TRBD1 (6 bases). Germline loops: CDR1 LNHNV, CDR2 YYDKDF (reference sequence). This CDR3 region has 13 residues. Trimming took 7 bases from V and 6 from J, leaving 13 bases between them. For the CDR3, the DNA is TGTGCCACCACCCAGGGGTTTGGAAACATTCAGTACTTC. Translation: CATTQGFGNIQYF.

The chain links TRBV19 to TRBJ1-5, with D hard to call. The ends were cut back, 7 bases at V and 2 bases at J, with 15 bases in the middle. CDR1 is LNHDA, CDR2 SQIVND, per germline (reference sequence). The length of the CDR3 is 15 residues. CDR3 sequence reads: CASKYQRQGNQPQHF. The CDR3 DNA reads TGTGCCAGTAAATACCAACGACAAGGCAATCAGCCCCAGCATTTT.

The J gene is TRBJ2-5, the V gene TRBV12-3 or TRBV12-4; D perhaps matches TRBD2 (6 bases). Trimming shortened V by 4 bases and J by 7 bases, and 16 bases separated the two germline ends. The length of the CDR3 is 14 residues. Written as DNA, the CDR3 is TGTGCCAGCAGTTCGCCGGGACTTAGTGGGACCCAGTACTTC. Amino acids: CASSSPGLSGTQYF.

This clonotype occurred a few times. The chain links TRBV20-1 to TRBJ1-2; the match to TRBD1 covers 10 bases. CDR1 and CDR2 from the germline V gene are DFQATT and SNEGSKA (reference sequence). The V and J ends lost 5 bases and 3 bases, in that order; junction bases with no gene match: 9. This CDR3 spans 15 amino acids. The CDR3 here is CSALSTGGEDYGYTF. Here the CDR3 DNA reads TGCAGTGCTCTCTCGACAGGGGGCGAAGACTATGGCTACACCTTC.

This rearrangement joins TRBV19 to TRBJ2-7; no clear D gene. Germline-derived CDR1 and CDR2 are LNHDA and SQIVND (reference sequence). V shed 2 bases and J shed 5 bases, with 16 bases lying between them. The CDR3 extends over 15 amino acids. The CDR3: CASSITSSEPHEQYF. CDR3 DNA: TGTGCCAGTAGTATAACCTCTTCAGAACCCCACGAGCAGTACTTC.

The count of this clonotype is one. The chain joins TRBV6-1 to TRBJ2-7; 11 bases match TRBD2. Germline CDR1 and CDR2: MNHNS and SASEGT. CDR3 size: 14 residues. Unmatched junction bases numbered 4, after V lost 6 bases and J lost 3 bases. The CDR3 bases are TGTGCCAGCAGCATACTAGCGGGAGACTACGAGCAGTACTTC. Its protein is CASSILAGDYEQYF.

The DNA for the CDR3 is TGTGCCAGCAGTGTGACTAGCGGGACAGATACGCAGTATTTT. This encodes CASSVTSGTDTQYF. The chain is built from TRBV6-1 and TRBJ2-3; 10 bases are a match to TRBD2. V shed 4 bases and J 3 bases; nucleotides not matched to a gene: 1. Looked up from germline, CDR1 is MNHNS and CDR2 is SASEGT. The CDR3 length is 14 residues.

This clonotype was counted a few times. V and J are TRBV20-1 and TRBJ2-3; 8 nucleotides agree with TRBD2. This CDR3 spans 17 amino acids. With 3 bases clipped from V and 2 bases from J, the junction kept 13 bases outside the gene matches. From germline, CDR1 is DFQATT and CDR2 SNEGSKA (reference sequence). This chain's CDR3 is CSASGNLGLGFTDTQYF. The CDR3 coding sequence is TGCAGTGCTAGTGGGAATCTGGGACTAGGGTTCACAGATACGCAGTATTTT.